This T cell receptor beta chain stems from a study of PD-1 blockade in mismatch repair-deficient tumors. Looking at the study overall: Enrolled about 2013-2017, patients had progressing, pretreated mismatch repair-deficient cancers of 12 to 13 types. General study findings and limits: After pembrolizumab, tumor-resident clones rose rapidly, then generally contracted before radiologic responses.

CDR1 and CDR2 from the germline V gene are SGHKS and YYEKEE (reference sequence). The V gene end was trimmed by 4 bases and the J gene end by 5 bases; junction bases not matched to a gene: 12. This CDR3 comprises 16 residues. Sequencing was performed with immunoSEQ multiplex PCR; in TCRdb, only in-frame clones are kept and a portion is missing. The sample includes 120,000 or so clones, around 86% seen only once; the top ten take roughly 14%. In the case of this clone: Its antigen is currently unknown.

The TCR-sequenced patients were three responders to pembrolizumab. This specimen was peripheral blood, taken 44 weeks after starting pembrolizumab. The V gene is TRBV5-5, the J gene TRBJ2-7; the match to TRBD2 covers 10 bases. The sequence derives from an adult with mismatch repair-deficient cancer. The CDR3 region is CASSKKGAGGPDEQYF. CDR3 DNA: TGTGCCAGCAGCAAGAAAGGAGCGGGAGGGCCGGACGAGCAGTACTTC.